This TCR beta chain appears in the sequencing data of a study of blood T cells in healthy people across ages. Broader study findings: Diversity of TCR beta correlated strongly with naive T cell percentage. As age increased, TCR beta diversity per million T cells fell in a roughly linear fashion.

Donors were healthy Caucasian individuals from Russia aged about 6 to 100. The germline gives CDR1 SGHVS, CDR2 FQNEAQ. Trimming took off 1 base at V and 5 bases at J, with 11 bases between the two ends. CDR3 length: 15 amino acids. To note about this clonotype: Antigen unknown.

A second PCR of 7 to 11 cycles used a sample-barcoded 5' primer and a J-beta primer mix. From the 5' RACE reads, TCRdb called clonotypes with MiXCR, one entry per CDR3 protein. Of about 750,000 distinct CDR3 sequences listed, around half are singletons. Material: blood. J is TRBJ2-2 and V is TRBV7-8, with no clear D. The TCR comes from a man aged 80 or over in good health. CDR3 residues: CASSLDAYRTGELFF. CDR3 bases: TGTGCCAGCAGCTTAGATGCCTATCGAACCGGGGAGCTGTTTTTT.